This entry lists 16 T cell receptor beta chains sequenced from one sample in a study of identical twins. Each CDR3 protein gets one entry after TCRdb re-called the 5' RACE reads with MiXCR. The sample yields hundreds of thousands of distinct CDR3 sequences, approximately 21% seen once. These data are also associated with another study on T cells expressing NK-cell markers.

Material for sequencing was PBMCs. The receptors were sampled from a woman aged 18-29 years in good health.

The CDR3 bases are TGCAGTGCTGCGGCTTGGGCTCAAGAGACCCAGTACTTC. As protein: CSAAAWAQETQYF. The chain uses TRBV20-1 and TRBJ2-5; no definite D call. From germline, CDR1 is DFQATT and CDR2 SNEGSKA (reference sequence). CDR3 length: 13 amino acids. With 5 bases removed from V and 2 bases from J, the gap between germline ends came to 12 bases.

This clonotype was seen repeatedly, ten times or more. V and J are TRBV29-1 and TRBJ2-5; 7 bases are shared with TRBD1. Germline CDR1 SQVTM, CDR2 ANQGSEA. This CDR3 has 14 residues. The V gene end was trimmed by 0 bases and the J gene end by 5 bases; junction bases not matched to a gene: 6. The CDR3 coding sequence is TGCAGCGTTGAAGAGGAAGGGGGCCGGGAGACCCAGTACTTC. As protein: CSVEEEGGRETQYF.

A single count supports this clonotype. The chain links TRBV29-1 to TRBJ2-3; D gene ambiguous. Trimming left V 7 bases short and J 6 bases short, with 14 bases between. CDR3 length equals 12 residues. Germline CDR1 SQVTM, CDR2 ANQGSEA. The CDR3 DNA is TGCAGCGCTCCCGGCCAGGTGGATACGCAGTATTTT. This encodes CSAPGQVDTQYF.

As DNA, the CDR3 is TGCAGTGCTAGAAGTCGACTAGCGGTACTGCGAGATACGCAGTATTTT. Translating gives CSARSRLAVLRDTQYF. The J gene is TRBJ2-3, the V gene TRBV20-1, with 9 bases that match TRBD2. Per germline, CDR1 DFQATT and CDR2 SNEGSKA (reference sequence). This CDR3 is 16 amino acids long. V lost 2 bases, J lost 5 bases, and 11 bases stayed unmatched.

V gene TRBV6-1 combines with J gene TRBJ2-2, with TRBD1 matching over 10 bases. The CDR3 has 17 amino acids. CDR1 and CDR2 from the germline V gene are MNHNS and SASEGT. V trimming: 6 bases; J trimming: 0 bases; junction bases outside the gene matches: 7. Here the CDR3 reads CASSRQGAGANTGELFF. CDR3 sequence (DNA): TGTGCCAGCAGCAGACAGGGGGCGGGCGCGAACACCGGGGAGCTGTTTTTT.

This chain joins TRBV7-2 and TRBJ1-5; D is uncertain. Germline V gene data show CDR1 as SGHTA and CDR2 as FQGNSA. Deletions cut 2 bases from V and 7 bases from J, with 6 bases between. The CDR3 is 12 residues long. As DNA, the CDR3 is TGTGCCAGCAGCTTATTCAACCAGCCCCAGCATTTT. Its translation: CASSLFNQPQHF.

The genes are TRBV3-1 and TRBJ2-7; D is unresolved. The germline V gene encodes CDR1 LGHDT and CDR2 YNNKEL (reference sequence). The CDR3 runs 13 residues. Trimming cost V 1 base and J 5 bases, with 9 bases left between them. DNA of the CDR3: TGTGCCAGCAGCCAAGCTGGGGTGGACGAGCAGTACTTC. Residues: CASSQAGVDEQYF.

The table lists this clonotype with a few counts. The chain employs TRBV20-1 and TRBJ2-7, with 7 nucleotides matching TRBD2. The V gene end was trimmed by 7 bases and the J gene end by 3 bases; junction bases not matched to a gene: 12. This CDR3 has 14 residues. CDR1 DFQATT and CDR2 SNEGSKA come from the germline V gene (reference sequence). Written as DNA, the CDR3 is TGCAGTGTTACGACCGGAACTAGCGACTACGAGCAGTACTTC. It encodes CSVTTGTSDYEQYF.

This clonotype was seen ten or more times. The gene calls are TRBV20-1 and TRBJ2-3; 7 bases map to TRBD2. CDR1 and CDR2 from the germline V gene are DFQATT and SNEGSKA (reference sequence). The CDR3 loop spans 16 amino acids. V trimming: 6 bases; J trimming: 3 bases; junction bases outside the gene matches: 15. The DNA of the CDR3 is TGCAGTGCCCCTCTATTAGACCAGCGGGGTACAGATACGCAGTATTTT. It specifies CSAPLLDQRGTDTQYF.

The sample holds many counts of this clonotype. The genes are TRBV20-1 and TRBJ2-7; TRBD1 matches 8 bases. Germline values: CDR1 DFQATT, CDR2 SNEGSKA (reference sequence). J gave up 3 bases and V 6 bases, and 4 bases lay outside the gene matches. The CDR3 extends over 12 amino acids. The CDR3 region has the DNA TGCAGTGCCGCGGACAGGGACTACGAGCAGTACTTC. Protein: CSAADRDYEQYF.

This clonotype was detected only once. The rearrangement joins TRBV3-1 to TRBJ2-1; D is possibly TRBD1 or TRBD2 (6 bases each). This CDR3 region has 16 residues. Deletions cut 4 bases from V and 0 bases from J, with 13 bases between. The germline gives CDR1 LGHDT, CDR2 YNNKEL (reference sequence). For the CDR3, the DNA is TGTGCCAGCAGCCGGGGGGCCCGGGGCTCCTACAATGAGCAGTTCTTC. It translates to CASSRGARGSYNEQFF.

The genes are TRBV4-2 and TRBJ1-1; D gene ambiguous. Trimming removed 1 base at V and 3 bases at J, with 6 bases between. The length of the CDR3 is 13 residues. Germline assignment: CDR1 LGHNA and CDR2 YNFKEQ. Here the CDR3 DNA reads TGTGCCAGCAGCCAAGGAGTCTACACTGAAGCTTTCTTT. Translated, it gives CASSQGVYTEAFF.

The rearrangement joins TRBV9 to TRBJ2-1; D gene ambiguous. The CDR3 covers 15 residues. Germline CDR1 is SGDLS and CDR2 is YYNGEE. Trimming took off 0 bases at V and 5 bases at J, with 12 bases between the two ends. The CDR3 loop is CASSVAVQLNNEQFF. The DNA for the CDR3 is TGTGCCAGCAGCGTAGCTGTACAGCTTAACAATGAGCAGTTCTTC.

This chain links TRBV7-2 with TRBJ2-7; D might be TRBD2 (6 bases). Germline CDR1 and CDR2: SGHTA and FQGNSA. Trimming took off 5 bases at V and 6 bases at J, with 11 bases between the two ends. This CDR3 contains 12 residues. The CDR3 nucleotides are TGTGCCAGCAGCGCCGCGGGGACCGAGCAGTACTTC. This sequence encodes CASSAAGTEQYF.

This clonotype was seen at least ten times. The rearrangement links TRBV29-1 to TRBJ2-1; 14 nucleotides match TRBD2. V trimming: 7 bases; J trimming: 7 bases; junction bases outside the gene matches: 9. Germline CDR1 reads SQVTM; CDR2 reads ANQGSEA. The CDR3 loop spans 15 amino acids. The CDR3, as DNA: TGCAGCGCCCCCAGACTAGCGGGAGGGCCTAATGAGCAGTTCTTC. Translation gives CSAPRLAGGPNEQFF.

The chain employs TRBV12-3 or TRBV12-4 and TRBJ2-7; D might be TRBD2 (5 bases). The V and J ends lost 4 bases and 2 bases respectively, with 12 bases between them. This CDR3 contains 14 residues. The CDR3 is CASSYGGLTYEQYF. The DNA of the CDR3 is TGTGCCAGCAGTTACGGCGGGTTGACCTACGAGCAGTACTTC.